The 31 T cell receptor beta chains presented below share a single source sample, sequenced in a study of T cells in Graves' hyperthyroidism and ophthalmopathy. The TCR beta CDR3 regions underwent amplification using RNA transcripts as the source. The HTBI primer set was used in a first-round RT-PCR of the TCR CDR3. TCRdb reanalysed the multiplex PCR reads using MiXCR and keeps one entry per CDR3 protein. The table lists hundreds of thousands of distinct CDR3 sequences, around 15% of them singletons. The sequenced sample was blood. These receptors all come from a woman aged 40 to 50 with Graves' ophthalmopathy.

Many counts were recorded for this clonotype. The V call is TRBV7-3, the J call TRBJ2-7; the match to TRBD2 covers 9 bases. This CDR3 spans 13 amino acids. Trimming cost V 3 bases and J 5 bases; bases outside gene matches: 2. Germline V gene data show CDR1 as SGHTA and CDR2 as FQGTGA. CDR3 in DNA: TGTGCCAGCAGCTTTAGCGGGAGCGACGAGCAGTACTTC. Translation gives CASSFSGSDEQYF. Variable domain in full (rest from reference TRBV7-3 and TRBJ2-7): GAGVSQTPSNKVTEKGKYVELRCDPISGHTALYWYRQSLGQGPEFLIYFQGTGAADDSGLPNDRFFAVRPEGSVSTLKIQRTERGDSAVYLCASSFSGSDEQYFGPGTRLTVT.

The sample holds many counts of this clonotype. V is TRBV25-1 and J is TRBJ1-1, with 7 bases matching TRBD1. J lost 0 bases, V lost 8 bases, and 6 bases had no gene match. CDR1 and CDR2 (germline): MGHDK, SYGVNS. The CDR3 runs to 14 residues. CDR3 region: CASRGGLMNTEAFF. As DNA, the CDR3 is TGTGCCAGCCGAGGGGGCCTTATGAACACTGAAGCTTTCTTT.

There are a few counts of this clonotype. A single base separates this from a much larger clone, so it may be a read error. This chain joins TRBV12-3 or TRBV12-4 and TRBJ2-5; D gene unclear. V gave up 10 bases and J gave up 1 base, with 19 bases separating them. The CDR3 has 15 amino acids. The CDR3 DNA follows: TGTGCCAACAGCTCTTATATTGCGGCCCAAGAGACCCAGTACTTC. Translation gives CANSSYIAAQETQYF.

This clonotype was seen more than once but under ten times. The chain is built from TRBV7-8 and TRBJ2-7; D is possibly TRBD1 or TRBD2 (6 bases each). The V end lost 1 base, the J end lost 0 bases, and 10 bases lay between the germline ends. CDR1 SGHVS and CDR2 FQNEAQ come from the germline V gene. The CDR3 is 15 residues long. The CDR3 nucleotides are TGTGCCAGCAGCTTAGAGACGGGGGCCTCCTACGAGCAGTACTTC. Its protein is CASSLETGASYEQYF.

This rearrangement joins TRBV27 to TRBJ2-7; 10 bases align to TRBD2. Germline CDR1 and CDR2: MNHEY and SMNVEV (reference sequence). The trim removed 3 bases at V and 5 bases at J, leaving 7 bases unmatched. There are 15 residues in the CDR3. The CDR3 reads CASSFHGTSVDEQYF. The CDR3 DNA sequence: TGTGCCAGCAGTTTCCATGGGACTAGCGTCGACGAGCAGTACTTC.

This clonotype was observed many times. This sequence joins TRBV11-2 and TRBJ2-7, with 7 positions matching TRBD2. With 0 bases clipped from V and 4 bases from J, the junction kept 3 bases outside the gene matches. Germline V CDR1 and CDR2: SGHAT, FQNNGV. There are 14 residues in the CDR3. The CDR3 is CASSLDWGGYEQYF. The CDR3 DNA is TGTGCCAGCAGCTTAGATTGGGGAGGGTACGAGCAGTACTTC.

This clonotype has a handful of counts. This sequence joins TRBV28 and TRBJ2-2; tentatively, D is TRBD2 (6 bases). CDR1 MDHEN and CDR2 SYDVKM come from the germline V gene. The CDR3 spans 16 residues. The V end lost 6 bases, the J end lost 6 bases, and 20 bases lay between the germline ends. The CDR3 sequence: CASSAASSVGAGELFF. As DNA, the CDR3 is TGTGCCAGCAGCGCCGCGTCTAGCGTGGGAGCCGGGGAGCTGTTTTTT.

The chain joins TRBV2 to TRBJ2-2; weak D call: TRBD1 (5 bases). In germline, CDR1 is SNHLY, CDR2 FYNNEI. CDR3 length: 15 amino acids. Trimming removed 5 bases from V and 0 bases from J, with 10 bases in between. The CDR3 nucleotides are TGTGCCAGCAGTAACCGCAGGGCGAACACCGGGGAGCTGTTTTTT. It translates to CASSNRRANTGELFF.

This clonotype occurred many times. The rearrangement links TRBV11-2 to TRBJ2-7; maybe TRBD1 (5 bases). Germline loops: CDR1 SGHAT, CDR2 FQNNGV. V was clipped by 2 bases and J by 0 bases, with 11 bases between them. This CDR3 has 15 residues. The chain's CDR3 is CASSLQQATSYEQYF. The CDR3, as DNA: TGTGCCAGCAGCTTACAACAGGCCACCTCCTACGAGCAGTACTTC.

The sample holds many counts of this clonotype. The genes are TRBV20-1 and TRBJ1-2; possibly TRBD1 for D (6 bases). This CDR3 has 13 amino acids. Trimming shortened V by 4 bases and J by 3 bases, and 12 bases separated the two germline ends. Per germline, CDR1 DFQATT and CDR2 SNEGSKA (reference sequence). CDR3 bases: TGCAGTGCTACAGACAGGTCCCACTATGGCTACACCTTC. This encodes CSATDRSHYGYTF.

This clonotype was seen repeatedly, ten times or more. The V and J genes are TRBV20-1 and TRBJ1-5, with D perhaps matching TRBD1 (5 bases). Trimming removed 2 bases at V and 0 bases at J, with 17 bases between. CDR1 DFQATT and CDR2 SNEGSKA come from the germline V gene (reference sequence). This CDR3 contains 17 residues. As DNA, the CDR3 is TGCAGTGCTAGATCCCTCTCAGGGATGAGTAGCAATCAGCCCCAGCATTTT. Residues: CSARSLSGMSSNQPQHF.

This clonotype was seen repeatedly, ten times or more. This chain links TRBV6-2 or TRBV6-3 with TRBJ2-5; 7 bases are a match to TRBD1. The trim removed 6 bases at V and 0 bases at J, leaving 7 bases unmatched. Germline V gives CDR1 MNHEY, CDR2 SVGEGT. The CDR3 runs to 15 residues. Written as DNA, the CDR3 is TGTGCCAGCAGACCGGGACAGAGGTACCAAGAGACCCAGTACTTC. Amino acid sequence: CASRPGQRYQETQYF.

This clonotype showed up many times. This sequence joins TRBV20-1 and TRBJ2-7; 10 bases align to TRBD1. V lost 2 bases and J lost 5; bases outside the gene matches: 6. CDR1 and CDR2 (germline): DFQATT, SNEGSKA (reference sequence). The CDR3 runs 14 residues. The CDR3 region is CSARTGTGDHEQYF. As DNA, the CDR3 is TGCAGTGCTAGAACCGGGACAGGGGACCACGAGCAGTACTTC.

This clonotype was seen at least ten times. The chain combines TRBV5-1 with TRBJ1-5, with D perhaps matching TRBD1 (5 bases). Germline-derived CDR1 and CDR2 are SGHRS and YFSETQ. V lost 4 bases, J lost 3 bases, and 14 bases lay in between. The CDR3 has 15 amino acids. The CDR3 coding sequence is TGCGCCAGCAGCCCCGAAGGGGAGATCAATCAGCCCCAGCATTTT. This encodes CASSPEGEINQPQHF.

This clonotype appeared many times. This chain joins TRBV20-1 and TRBJ2-5, with D possibly called TRBD1 or TRBD2 (5 bases each). This CDR3 has 14 amino acids. Germline values: CDR1 DFQATT, CDR2 SNEGSKA (reference sequence). V was shortened by 4 bases and J by 5 bases, with 17 bases between the two germline ends. In DNA, the CDR3 is TGCAGTGCTATATTCATGGGGACGTCCGAGACCCAGTACTTC. It encodes CSAIFMGTSETQYF.

This chain links TRBV5-1 with TRBJ2-7; D may be TRBD1 (5 bases). The germline V gene encodes CDR1 SGHRS and CDR2 YFSETQ. This CDR3 has 15 amino acids. V was trimmed by 2 bases and J by 0 bases, leaving 12 bases between them. The CDR3 DNA sequence: TGCGCCAGCAGCTTTGGCGGCAGGGCCTCCTACGAGCAGTACTTC. Translation: CASSFGGRASYEQYF.

The rearrangement uses TRBV11-2 and TRBJ2-7, with a weak D call TRBD2 (6 bases). In germline, CDR1 is SGHAT, CDR2 FQNNGV. This CDR3 contains 18 residues. Trimming left V 1 base short and J 4 bases short, with 23 bases between. CDR3 sequence (DNA): TGTGCCAGCAGCTTAGTGGGGGGAAGGGCAGGGTACTTGTACGAGCAGTACTTC. It translates to CASSLVGGRAGYLYEQYF.

The chain couples TRBV11-1 to TRBJ2-6; no firm D call. CDR1 is SGHAT, CDR2 FQDESV, per germline (reference sequence). Trimming took 1 base from V and 4 from J, leaving 8 bases between them. This CDR3 comprises 15 residues. The CDR3 sequence is CASSLDYSGANVLTF. In DNA, the CDR3 is TGTGCCAGCAGCTTAGACTATTCAGGGGCCAACGTCCTGACTTTC. Full variable domain (outside the CDR3, taken from reference TRBV11-1 and TRBJ2-6): EAEVAQSPRYKITEKSQAVAFWCDPISGHATLYWYRQILGQGPELLVQFQDESVVDDSQLPKDRFSAERLKGVDSTLKIQPAELGDSAMYLCASSLDYSGANVLTFGAGSRLTVL.

CDR3 sequence: CASSYSSRGRAGELFF. CDR3 sequence (DNA): TGTGCCAGCAGTTACTCGTCCAGGGGGCGAGCCGGGGAGCTGTTTTTT. This chain links TRBV6-5 with TRBJ2-2; 8 bases line up with TRBD1. The J segment lost 6 bases and the V segment lost 0 bases, leaving 6 bases of the junction unmatched. Germline V gene data show CDR1 as MNHEY and CDR2 as SVGAGI. CDR3 length: 16 residues.

This clonotype occurred many times. A much more abundant neighbour one base away suggests this may be a read error. The chain recombines TRBV2 with TRBJ2-2; D remains ambiguous. The CDR3 loop spans 13 amino acids. Germline-derived CDR1 and CDR2 are SNHLY and FYNNEI. V lost 1 base to trimming and J lost 3 bases, with 3 bases between them. The CDR3 sequence: CASSEVHTGELFF. DNA of the CDR3: TGTGCCAGCAGTGAAGTCCACACCGGGGAGCTGTTTTTT.

This clonotype was seen repeatedly, ten times or more. The genes are TRBV6-1 and TRBJ2-5, with 7 bases aligning to TRBD2. From germline, CDR1 is MNHNS and CDR2 SASEGT. After removal of 4 bases from V and 9 bases from J, the junction contained 11 bases not matched to a gene. CDR3 length: 14 residues. The CDR3 DNA reads TGTGCCAGCAGTGGTGGAGCGGGGAATGAGGCCCAGTACTTC. Its protein product is CASSGGAGNEAQYF.

This clonotype was counted at least ten times. This rearrangement joins TRBV12-3 or TRBV12-4 to TRBJ2-5; 9 bases align to TRBD1. The CDR3 is made up of 15 amino acids. V lost 7 bases, J lost 7 bases, and 13 bases stayed unmatched. This chain's CDR3 is CASTTGTGSGGTQYF. For the CDR3, the DNA is TGTGCCAGCACCACAGGGACAGGGTCGGGTGGGACCCAGTACTTC.

The V gene is TRBV7-2, the J gene TRBJ2-7; no clear D. Germline lookup yields CDR1 SGHTA and CDR2 FQGNSA. The CDR3 sequence is 15 residues long. V was cut by 2 bases and J by 2 bases, with 13 bases left in between. The CDR3: CASSLPWAAAYEQYF. DNA for the CDR3: TGTGCCAGCAGCTTACCCTGGGCGGCAGCCTACGAGCAGTACTTC.

This clonotype showed up many times. CDR3 bases: TGCAGTGCCGCCGGGGCCCAGCAGGAGACCCAGTACTTC. This encodes CSAAGAQQETQYF. This sequence joins TRBV20-1 and TRBJ2-5; D possibly matches TRBD1 or TRBD2 (5 bases each). Trimming pared 6 bases from V and 5 bases from J, leaving 16 bases between. Germline CDR1 and CDR2: DFQATT and SNEGSKA (reference sequence). CDR3 size: 13 residues.

The table lists this clonotype with many counts. The CDR3 DNA follows: TGTGCCTGGCAAACTAGCCCTTGGGGCATTCAGTACTTC. Amino acid sequence: CAWQTSPWGIQYF. V gene TRBV30 combines with J gene TRBJ2-4, with D perhaps TRBD2 (6 bases). There are 13 residues in the CDR3. Germline assignment: CDR1 GTSNPN and CDR2 SVGIG (reference sequence). Trimming removed 5 bases at V and 9 bases at J, with 17 bases between.

In its sample, this clonotype was seen a few times. The rearrangement links TRBV11-2 to TRBJ1-1; D ambiguous. Trimming removed 3 bases from V and 2 bases from J, with 10 bases in between. CDR1 is SGHAT, CDR2 FQNNGV, per germline. The CDR3 runs 14 residues. The CDR3 region is CASSFRKLNTEAFF. The CDR3, as DNA: TGTGCCAGCAGCTTTCGGAAACTCAACACTGAAGCTTTCTTT.

This clonotype was seen ten or more times. This chain uses TRBV29-1 with TRBJ2-7, with 7 bases matching TRBD1. Looked up from germline, CDR1 is SQVTM and CDR2 is ANQGSEA. CDR3 length: 13 residues. Trimming took 4 bases from V and 3 from J; bases not matched to a gene: 6. CDR3 nucleotides: TGCAGCGTTGTTATTAGGGGGCACTACGAGCAGTACTTC. Its protein is CSVVIRGHYEQYF.

This clonotype was counted ten times or more. CDR3 coding DNA: TGTGCCAGCAGCGTAGAAGCGGGAGGGCCCGAGACCCAGTACTTC. This codes for CASSVEAGGPETQYF. The chain uses TRBV9 and TRBJ2-5, with 10 positions matching TRBD2. J was trimmed by 5 bases and V by 0 bases; bases with no gene match: 4. In germline, CDR1 is SGDLS, CDR2 YYNGEE. The CDR3 runs 15 residues.

The chain couples TRBV2 to TRBJ2-4, with TRBD2 as a possible D gene (6 bases). Germline V CDR1 and CDR2: SNHLY, FYNNEI. V was cut by 0 bases and J by 9 bases, with 12 bases left in between. There are 14 residues in the CDR3. The CDR3 here is CASSEASSEGIQYF. The CDR3 region has the DNA TGTGCCAGCAGTGAAGCGTCTAGCGAAGGCATTCAGTACTTC.

This clonotype was recorded many times. The chain combines TRBV20-1 with TRBJ2-7; 10 bases map to TRBD2. V lost 4 bases to trimming and J lost 5 bases; unmatched junction nucleotides: 20. The CDR3 extends over 18 amino acids. In germline, CDR1 is DFQATT, CDR2 SNEGSKA (reference sequence). The CDR3 nucleotides read TGCAGTGCTACAACGCTTTATTTAGCGGGAGGTCTGACCGACGAGCAGTACTTC. Translation gives CSATTLYLAGGLTDEQYF.

This clonotype has at least ten counts. J is TRBJ2-7 and V is TRBV5-1; 12 bases agree with TRBD1. Germline-derived CDR1 and CDR2 are SGHRS and YFSETQ. The V segment lost 8 bases and the J segment 7 bases; nucleotides outside the gene matches: 7. The CDR3 is 13 residues long. Here the CDR3 reads CASTGTGGGEQYF. CDR3 nucleotide sequence: TGCGCCAGTACCGGGACAGGGGGCGGGGAGCAGTACTTC.